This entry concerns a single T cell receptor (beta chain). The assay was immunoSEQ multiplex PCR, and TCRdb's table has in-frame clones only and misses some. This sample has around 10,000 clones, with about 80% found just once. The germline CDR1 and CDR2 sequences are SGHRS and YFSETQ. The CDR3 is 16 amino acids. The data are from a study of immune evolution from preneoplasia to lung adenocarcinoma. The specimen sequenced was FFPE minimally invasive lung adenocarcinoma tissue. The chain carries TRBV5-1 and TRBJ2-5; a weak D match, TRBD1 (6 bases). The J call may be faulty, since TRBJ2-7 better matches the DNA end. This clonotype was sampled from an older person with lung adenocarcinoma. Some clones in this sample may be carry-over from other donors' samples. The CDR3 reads CASSEQGTQSSYEQYF. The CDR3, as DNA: TGCGCCAGCAGCGAACAGGGTACCCAAAGCTCCTACGAGCAGTACTTC.